This is a list of T cell receptor beta chains from one sample in a study of vaccination and CD4 T cells after COVID-19. No antigen has been assigned to these receptors. Each CDR3 protein gets one entry after TCRdb re-called the PCR reads with MiXCR. Counted here are approximately 16,000 distinct CDR3 sequences, around 47% occurring once; the ten biggest clones make up less than 9.5%. The source was CD4+ T cells from blood, cultured in vitro, collected after SARS-CoV-2 vaccination. These receptors all stem from a human donor who had recovered from COVID-19. Both conserved end residues are part of each CDR3. D genes are given only for firm matches. Clone size is not always given. Where it is, it says once, few, many or a class for expanded clones.

v_gene	d_gene	abundance	j_gene	CDR3aa	CDR3nt
TRBV4-3	NA	NA	TRBJ2-7	CASSQDARSYEQYF	TGCGCCAGCAGCCAAGACGCCCGCTCCTACGAGCAGTACTTC
TRBV4-1	TRBD1	NA	TRBJ1-2	CASSRTGTGGLNYGYTF	TGCGCCAGCAGCCGTACCGGGACAGGGGGCTTAAACTATGGCTACACCTTC
TRBV6-2/TRBV6-3	NA	NA	TRBJ2-7	CASSDYYEQYF	TGTGCCAGCTCGGATTATTACGAGCAGTACTTC
TRBV4-3	NA	NA	TRBJ2-1	CASSQDLLFEQFF	TGCGCCAGCAGCCAAGATTTACTATTTGAGCAGTTCTTC
TRBV30	NA	NA	TRBJ1-5	CAWSVGGAQPQHF	TGTGCCTGGAGTGTAGGGGGGGCTCAGCCCCAGCATTTT
TRBV6-1	NA	NA	TRBJ1-1	CASTRGTVSSGPNTEAFF	TGTGCCAGCACTAGGGGGACGGTCTCCTCGGGGCCGAACACTGAAGCTTTCTTT
TRBV20-1	TRBD1	NA	TRBJ1-4	CSARDRRGQGVSSEKLFF	TGCAGTGCTAGAGATAGGAGGGGACAGGGAGTGAGTAGTGAAAAACTGTTTTTT
TRBV29-1	TRBD2	once	TRBJ2-1	CSVEDPSGAWGEQFF	TGCAGCGTTGAAGATCCCAGCGGGGCCTGGGGGGAGCAGTTCTTC
TRBV30	NA	NA	TRBJ2-7	CAWSRGPVYEQYF	TGTGCCTGGAGCAGGGGTCCGGTGTACGAGCAGTACTTC
TRBV15	TRBD1	NA	TRBJ2-3	CATSPIRTGSTDTQYF	TGTGCCACCAGCCCGATACGGACAGGTAGCACAGATACGCAGTATTTT
TRBV7-2	NA	NA	TRBJ1-1	CASSLVGENTEAFF	TGTGCCAGCAGCTTAGTGGGGGAGAACACTGAAGCTTTCTTT
TRBV30	NA	few	TRBJ1-5	CAWSLGLDQPQHF	TGTGCCTGGAGTTTGGGGTTGGATCAGCCCCAGCATTTT
TRBV12-3/TRBV12-4	TRBD1	few	TRBJ1-5	CASSLVGQAVYSNQPQHF	TGTGCCAGCAGTTTAGTTGGACAGGCCGTGTACAGCAATCAGCCCCAGCATTTT
TRBV12-3/TRBV12-4	TRBD2	NA	TRBJ2-3	CASSGTSGRGTQYF	TGTGCCAGCAGCGGGACTAGCGGGAGGGGTACGCAGTATTTT
TRBV28	TRBD1	NA	TRBJ1-1	CASSLSGTGLSASAKAFF	TGTGCCAGCAGTTTATCAGGGACAGGGTTGAGTGCTTCTGCTAAAGCTTTCTTT
TRBV27	TRBD2	NA	TRBJ2-3	CASSSPTSGRHTQYF	TGTGCCAGCAGTTCCCCCACTAGCGGGAGACATACGCAGTATTTT
TRBV4-1	NA	NA	TRBJ2-5	CASSQPTSGFETQYF	TGCGCCAGCAGCCAGCCGACTAGTGGGTTCGAGACCCAGTACTTC
TRBV20-1	NA	once	TRBJ2-5	CSARGTEQETQYF	TGCAGTGCTAGAGGGACCGAACAAGAGACCCAGTACTTC
TRBV12-3/TRBV12-4	NA	NA	TRBJ1-5	CASSIRYSNQPQHF	TGTGCCAGCAGTATACGTTATAGCAATCAGCCCCAGCATTTT
TRBV19	NA	NA	TRBJ2-1	CASSRAGAFNEQFF	TGTGCCAGTAGTAGGGCAGGGGCCTTCAATGAGCAGTTCTTC
TRBV7-2	NA	NA	TRBJ2-2	CASSLRQNTGELFF	TGTGCCAGCAGCCTACGCCAGAACACCGGGGAGCTGTTTTTT
TRBV7-2	NA	NA	TRBJ2-7	CASSLVGDFSYEQYF	TGTGCCAGCAGCTTAGTGGGGGACTTCTCCTACGAGCAGTACTTC
TRBV5-1	TRBD2	medium-sized	TRBJ2-1	CASSLFLAENNEQFF	TGCGCCAGCAGCTTGTTCCTAGCGGAGAACAATGAGCAGTTCTTC
TRBV29-1	NA	NA	TRBJ2-7	CSVEGQAYEQYF	TGCAGCGTTGAAGGGCAGGCCTACGAGCAGTACTTC
TRBV28	TRBD1	NA	TRBJ1-1	CASSGTPGGTEAFF	TGTGCCAGCAGTGGCACTCCAGGGGGCACTGAAGCTTTCTTT
TRBV7-9	NA	NA	TRBJ2-5	CASSLAPNSDQETQYF	TGTGCCAGCAGCTTAGCCCCTAATTCAGACCAAGAGACCCAGTACTTC
TRBV2	TRBD1	NA	TRBJ2-5	CASRYDRGQETQYF	TGTGCCAGCAGATACGACAGGGGCCAAGAGACCCAGTACTTC
TRBV4-1	TRBD1	NA	TRBJ1-5	CASSQDQQGGQPQHF	TGCGCCAGCAGCCAAGATCAGCAGGGGGGTCAGCCCCAGCATTTT
TRBV10-3	NA	NA	TRBJ2-7	CAISESSGTLSYEQYF	TGTGCCATCAGTGAGTCCTCCGGGACCCTCTCCTACGAGCAGTACTTC
TRBV27	TRBD2	few	TRBJ2-5	CASSSSRLAGGTQYF	TGTGCCAGCAGCTCGTCAAGACTAGCGGGAGGGACCCAGTACTTC
TRBV7-9	TRBD2	few	TRBJ2-3	CASRAKAGVADTQYF	TGTGCCAGCAGGGCAAAAGCGGGAGTTGCAGATACGCAGTATTTT
TRBV30	TRBD2	NA	TRBJ2-1	CAWSVRTSGLREQFF	TGTGCCTGGAGTGTTAGGACTAGCGGGCTTCGGGAGCAGTTCTTC
TRBV6-1	NA	NA	TRBJ2-7	CASSPTAQDSFYEQYF	TGTGCCAGCAGCCCTACTGCCCAGGACTCGTTCTACGAGCAGTACTTC
TRBV2	TRBD2	NA	TRBJ2-2	CASRAGGPNGELFF	TGTGCCAGCAGAGCGGGAGGGCCCAACGGGGAGCTGTTTTTT
TRBV6-1	NA	NA	TRBJ2-2	CASTDGVDTGELFF	TGTGCCAGCACGGACGGGGTGGACACCGGGGAGCTGTTTTTT
TRBV5-1	TRBD2	NA	TRBJ2-1	CASSRTSGYNEQFF	TGCGCCAGCAGCAGGACTAGCGGTTACAATGAGCAGTTCTTC
TRBV5-4	TRBD2	NA	TRBJ2-5	CASSPRLAGNQETQYF	TGTGCCAGCAGCCCCAGACTAGCGGGGAACCAAGAGACCCAGTACTTC
TRBV20-1	NA	NA	TRBJ1-5	CSAATPRGGNQPQHF	TGCAGTGCAGCCACCCCCAGGGGTGGCAATCAGCCCCAGCATTTT
TRBV7-2	TRBD2	NA	TRBJ2-7	CASAAYSSGNYEQYF	TGTGCCAGCGCGGCGTATTCTAGCGGCAACTACGAGCAGTACTTC
TRBV10-3	TRBD2	few	TRBJ2-3	CAISEGWEGGTDTQYF	TGTGCCATCAGTGAAGGGTGGGAGGGAGGAACAGATACGCAGTATTTT
TRBV12-2	NA	NA	TRBJ2-2	CASRLVTRAGSGELFF	TGTGCAAGTCGCTTAGTCACGAGGGCCGGGTCTGGGGAGCTGTTTTTT
TRBV2	TRBD1	NA	TRBJ1-5	CASSAGQPNQPQHF	TGTGCCAGCAGCGCGGGACAGCCGAATCAGCCCCAGCATTTT
TRBV7-9	TRBD2	NA	TRBJ2-7	CASSLVYLGTSIGGSDEQYF	TGTGCCAGCAGCTTAGTATATTTGGGGACTAGCATTGGGGGATCGGACGAGCAGTACTTC
TRBV6-1	NA	once	TRBJ1-1	CASKGNTEAFF	TGTGCCAGCAAGGGGAACACTGAAGCTTTCTTT
TRBV11-3	NA	few	TRBJ2-2	CASSLEPQAELFF	TGTGCCAGCAGCTTAGAGCCACAGGCGGAGCTGTTTTTT
TRBV7-9	TRBD1	NA	TRBJ2-3	CASSLSFSGGPTDTQYF	TGTGCCAGCAGCTTATCTTTTTCAGGGGGACCCACAGATACGCAGTATTTT
TRBV18	NA	once	TRBJ2-2	CASSPVGISIGELFF	TGTGCCAGCTCACCGGTCGGGATAAGCATCGGGGAGCTGTTTTTT
TRBV7-9	NA	NA	TRBJ2-7	CASSLSREQCF	TGTGCCAGCAGCTTGTCCCGCGAGCAGTGCTTC
TRBV6-2/TRBV6-3	TRBD2	NA	TRBJ2-3	CASSQLAGGPDTQYF	TGTGCCAGCAGTCAACTAGCGGGAGGGCCAGATACGCAGTATTTT
TRBV19	TRBD2	NA	TRBJ2-7	CASSIAAGGAYEQYF	TGTGCCAGTAGTATAGCGGCGGGAGGGGCCTACGAGCAGTACTTC
TRBV7-9	TRBD1	large	TRBJ1-4	CASSSQGALGEKLFF	TGTGCCAGCAGCTCACAGGGGGCCTTAGGAGAAAAACTGTTTTTT
TRBV19	NA	few	TRBJ2-3	CASSTTGSGGQYF	TGTGCCAGTAGTACCACAGGATCTGGAGGGCAGTATTTT
TRBV7-3	NA	NA	TRBJ2-4	CASSLTGAKNIQYF	TGTGCCAGCAGCTTAACCGGAGCCAAAAACATTCAGTACTTC
TRBV7-7	TRBD2	NA	TRBJ2-3	CASSFGPLAGRSDTQYF	TGTGCTAGCAGCTTTGGCCCACTAGCGGGACGTTCGGATACGCAGTATTTT
TRBV2	NA	NA	TRBJ1-1	CASSTSPQAAQAFF	TGTGCCAGCAGTACCTCGCCCCAGGCTGCGCAGGCTTTCTTT
TRBV6-1	NA	few	TRBJ1-2	CASSNSGTERVGYTF	TGTGCCAGCAGTAATTCAGGCACGGAGCGGGTAGGCTACACCTTC
TRBV7-9	NA	NA	TRBJ2-1	CASSPHGSALYNEQFF	TGTGCCAGCAGCCCCCACGGCTCGGCTTTGTACAATGAGCAGTTCTTC
TRBV20-1	NA	NA	TRBJ1-1	CSAWGGGTEAFF	TGCAGTGCTTGGGGGGGGGGCACTGAAGCTTTCTTT
TRBV25-1	TRBD1	NA	TRBJ1-3	CASSGWDRGHSGNTIYF	TGTGCCAGCAGTGGATGGGACAGGGGCCACTCTGGAAACACCATATATTTT
TRBV4-3	NA	NA	TRBJ2-6	CASSPEAGAGANVLTF	TGCGCCAGCAGCCCAGAAGCAGGGGCTGGGGCCAACGTCCTGACTTTC